The sequence of this TCR beta chain was determined in a study of OX40 agonist ivuxolimab in advanced cancers. V was clipped by 4 bases and J by 7 bases, with 13 bases between them. Germline V CDR1 and CDR2: MNHEY, SMNVEV (reference sequence). There are 14 residues in the CDR3. Only in-frame clones appear in the TCRdb table, and some are missing; sequencing was by immunoSEQ multiplex PCR. The table shows about 77,000 clones, with around four fifths occurring only once. Study conclusions and caveats: At doses 0.1 to 3.0 mg/kg, CD4+ and CD8+ clones expanded. Clonal expansion was among the lowest in partial responders at 0.1-3.0 mg/kg, especially CD8+.

A note on this clone: What it binds is not known.

This chain joins TRBV27 and TRBJ2-2; D is unclear. The sample here was CD4+ or CD8+ T cells sorted from blood, taken in a trial of the OX40 agonist ivuxolimab. This TCR was recovered from an adult with an advanced solid tumor such as melanoma, head and neck, liver or kidney cancer. The CDR3 is CASSYMVASGELFF. In nucleotides, the CDR3 is TGTGCCAGCAGTTATATGGTAGCAAGCGGGGAGCTGTTTTTT.